This T cell receptor beta chain originates from a study of low-dose radiotherapy and immunotherapy resistance in tumors. Across the study: Treatment of Cohort 1 consisted of 0.5 Gy per fraction every 2 weeks, adding up to 6.5 Gy. Dosing for Cohort 2 consisted of 1 Gy per fraction every two weeks, reaching a total of 13 Gy over 26 weeks. One day before radiation and immunotherapy, intravenous cyclophosphamide 200 mg/m2 was administered, with this repeated every two weeks. For four cycles from cycle 1 day 1, patients took 300 mg oral aspirin daily.

Noted time point: before trial treatment. Primers targeting TRAV and TRBV primed first-strand cDNA, covering alpha and beta chains. With a constant-region primer and a V-primer adapter, TCRs were subjected to roughly 18 PCR cycles of amplification. TCRdb called the reads again in MiXCR, with one record for every CDR3 protein. The table records some 60,000 distinct CDR3 sequences, about 25% of them present only once. Details on this clonotype: Because the CDR3's place on the DNA is in doubt, the DNA is left out and the CDR3 is given as listed by TCRdb.

The sequenced sample was PBMCs, obtained before treatment. The sequence was collected from a male donor with rectosigmoid adenocarcinoma.

The CDR3: CASSFGTNTGELFFF. The gene calls are TRBV7-3 and TRBJ2-2; the D call of TRBD2 is as the table states it, not checked on the DNA. Both ends counted, the CDR3 spans 15 residues. Germline V gene data show CDR1 as SGHTA and CDR2 as FQGTGA.